These T cell receptor beta chains were read from a single sample in a study of cytomegalovirus exposure and HLA in healthy donors. Repertoires were generated with immunoSEQ multiplex PCR, while TCRdb's copy carries only in-frame clones and drops some. The data hold a few hundred thousand clones, with just over 85% observed a single time. What was sequenced was PBMCs. The receptors originated from a woman between 18 and 29 years old in good health and CMV-seronegative. CDR3s include the opening cysteine and the closing phenylalanine or tryptophan. Each record gives: V gene, clone size, J gene, D gene, CDR3 protein, CDR3 DNA. The D gene is left open where the match is weak. The size field is filled for only some rows; it gives once, few, many or a size class.

v_gene: TRBV7-8; abundance: .; j_gene: TRBJ2-3; d_gene: TRBD1; CDR3aa: CASSSPGTGGADTQYF; CDR3nt: TGTGCCAGCAGCTCGCCGGGGACAGGGGGCGCAGATACGCAGTATTTT
v_gene: TRBV28; abundance: .; j_gene: TRBJ1-1; d_gene: TRBD1; CDR3aa: CASTPSAGQGGGTEAFF; CDR3nt: TGTGCCAGCACCCCGTCCGCAGGACAGGGCGGGGGCACTGAAGCTTTCTTT
v_gene: TRBV5-1; abundance: .; j_gene: TRBJ2-5; d_gene: TRBD2; CDR3aa: CASSTQGLAGQETQYF; CDR3nt: TGCGCCAGCAGCACCCAGGGACTAGCGGGCCAAGAGACCCAGTACTTC
v_gene: TRBV15; abundance: .; j_gene: TRBJ2-3; d_gene: .; CDR3aa: CATGSGDGDTQYF; CDR3nt: TGTGCCACCGGGTCGGGAGATGGGGATACGCAGTATTTT
v_gene: TRBV4-3; abundance: .; j_gene: TRBJ2-1; d_gene: TRBD2; CDR3aa: CASSLGLAGEDEQFF; CDR3nt: TGCGCCAGCAGCCTAGGACTAGCGGGAGAGGATGAGCAGTTCTTC
v_gene: TRBV21-1; abundance: .; j_gene: TRBJ2-1; d_gene: .; CDR3aa: CASRLAGRFNEQFF; CDR3nt: TGTGCCAGCAGACTAGCGGGACGCTTCAATGAGCAGTTCTTC
v_gene: TRBV7-6; abundance: .; j_gene: TRBJ2-7; d_gene: .; CDR3aa: CASSLTDATYEQYF; CDR3nt: TGTGCCAGCAGCTTGACAGATGCAACCTACGAGCAGTACTTC
v_gene: TRBV7-2; abundance: .; j_gene: TRBJ2-5; d_gene: TRBD2; CDR3aa: CASSLRTGGPRETQYF; CDR3nt: TGTGCCAGCAGCTTGAGGACGGGAGGGCCCAGGGAGACCCAGTACTTC
v_gene: TRBV20-1; abundance: once; j_gene: TRBJ1-3; d_gene: .; CDR3aa: CSARQLDTIYF; CDR3nt: TGCAGTGCAAGACAGTTGGACACCATATATTTT
v_gene: TRBV20-1; abundance: .; j_gene: TRBJ2-7; d_gene: TRBD2; CDR3aa: CSAGTSYEQYF; CDR3nt: TGCAGTGCCGGGACTAGCTACGAGCAGTACTTC